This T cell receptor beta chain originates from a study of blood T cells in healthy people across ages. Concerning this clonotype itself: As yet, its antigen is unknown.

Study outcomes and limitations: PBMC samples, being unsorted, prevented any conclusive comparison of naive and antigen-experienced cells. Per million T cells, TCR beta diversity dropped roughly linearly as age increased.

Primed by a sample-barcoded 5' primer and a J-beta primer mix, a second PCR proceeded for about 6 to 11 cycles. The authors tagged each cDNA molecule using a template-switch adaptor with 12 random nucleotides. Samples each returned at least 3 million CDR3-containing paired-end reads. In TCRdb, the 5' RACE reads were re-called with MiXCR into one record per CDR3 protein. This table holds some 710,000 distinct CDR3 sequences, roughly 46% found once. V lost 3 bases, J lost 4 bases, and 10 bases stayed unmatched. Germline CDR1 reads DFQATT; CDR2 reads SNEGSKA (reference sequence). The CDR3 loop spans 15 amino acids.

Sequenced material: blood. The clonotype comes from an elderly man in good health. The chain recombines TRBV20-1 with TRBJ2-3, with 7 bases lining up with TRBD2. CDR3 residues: CSARPRRLAPDTQYF. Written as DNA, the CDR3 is TGCAGTGCTAGGCCGAGGCGACTAGCTCCAGATACGCAGTATTTT.